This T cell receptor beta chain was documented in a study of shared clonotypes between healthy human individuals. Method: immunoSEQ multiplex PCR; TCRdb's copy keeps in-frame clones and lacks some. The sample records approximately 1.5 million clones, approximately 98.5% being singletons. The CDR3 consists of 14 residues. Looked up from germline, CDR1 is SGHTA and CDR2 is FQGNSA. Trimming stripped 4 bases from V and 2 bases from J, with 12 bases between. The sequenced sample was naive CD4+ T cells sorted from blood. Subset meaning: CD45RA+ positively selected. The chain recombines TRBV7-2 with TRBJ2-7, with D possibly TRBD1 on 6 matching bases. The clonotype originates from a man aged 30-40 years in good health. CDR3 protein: CASSSQGSAYEQYF. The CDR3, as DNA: TGTGCCAGCAGCTCCCAGGGGAGCGCCTACGAGCAGTACTTC.